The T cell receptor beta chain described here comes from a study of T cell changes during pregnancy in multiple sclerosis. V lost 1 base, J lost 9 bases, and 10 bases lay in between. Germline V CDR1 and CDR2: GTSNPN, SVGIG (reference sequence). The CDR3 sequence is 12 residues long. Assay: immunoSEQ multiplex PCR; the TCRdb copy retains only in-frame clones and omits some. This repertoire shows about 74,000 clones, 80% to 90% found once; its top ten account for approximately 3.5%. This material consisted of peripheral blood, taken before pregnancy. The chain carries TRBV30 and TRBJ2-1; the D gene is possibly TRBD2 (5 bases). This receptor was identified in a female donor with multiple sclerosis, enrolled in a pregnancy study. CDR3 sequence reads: CAWSDSGSEQFF. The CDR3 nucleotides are TGTGCCTGGAGTGACTCGGGAAGTGAGCAGTTCTTC.